This TCR beta chain was sequenced during a study of CD8+CD57+ T cells in acquired aplastic anemia. Profiles of TCR beta VDJ and CDR3 were generated from a genomic DNA template. TCRdb independently ran MiXCR on the reads; one entry per CDR3 protein. The sample includes about 62,000 distinct CDR3 sequences, about 56% seen only once; the top ten take roughly 2.5%. This clonotype has at least ten counts. The germline gives CDR1 LNHDA, CDR2 SQIVND (reference sequence). Trimming took 6 bases from V and 2 from J, leaving 14 bases between them. The CDR3 consists of 15 residues. The rearrangement links TRBV19 to TRBJ1-5, with a tentative D call TRBD1 (6 bases). Specimen: sorted CD4+, CD8+, or CD8+CD57+ T cells (not recorded which) from PBMCs. The TCR sequence derives from a human donor in good health, serving as a control. The DNA for the CDR3 is TGTGCCAGTAGCAGCACAGGGATCCGCAATCAGCCCCAGCATTTT. The encoded protein is CASSSTGIRNQPQHF.